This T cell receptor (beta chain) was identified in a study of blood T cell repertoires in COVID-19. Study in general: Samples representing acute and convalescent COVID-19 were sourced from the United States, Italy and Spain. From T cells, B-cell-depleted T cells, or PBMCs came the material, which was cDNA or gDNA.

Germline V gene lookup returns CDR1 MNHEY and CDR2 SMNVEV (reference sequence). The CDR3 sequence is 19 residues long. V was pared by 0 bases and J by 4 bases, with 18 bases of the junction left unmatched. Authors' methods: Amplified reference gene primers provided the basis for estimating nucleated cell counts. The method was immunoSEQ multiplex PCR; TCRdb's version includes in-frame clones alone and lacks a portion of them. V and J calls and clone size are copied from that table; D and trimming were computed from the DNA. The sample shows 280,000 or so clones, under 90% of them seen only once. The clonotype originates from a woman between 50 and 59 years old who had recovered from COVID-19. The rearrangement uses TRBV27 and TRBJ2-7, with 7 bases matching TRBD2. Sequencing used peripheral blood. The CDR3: CASSLSIPLGAGDLYEQYF. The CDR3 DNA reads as TGTGCCAGCAGTTTATCGATTCCTCTTGGTGCGGGGGATTTATACGAGCAGTACTTC.